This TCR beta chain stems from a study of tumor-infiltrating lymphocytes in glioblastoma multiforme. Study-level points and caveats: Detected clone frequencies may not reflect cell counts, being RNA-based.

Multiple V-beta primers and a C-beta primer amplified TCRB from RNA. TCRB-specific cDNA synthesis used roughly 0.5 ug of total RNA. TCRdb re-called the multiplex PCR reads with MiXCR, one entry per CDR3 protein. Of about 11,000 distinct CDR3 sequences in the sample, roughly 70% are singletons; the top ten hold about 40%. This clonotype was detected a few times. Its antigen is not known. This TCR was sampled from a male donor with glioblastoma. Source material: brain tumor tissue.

CDR3 sequence (DNA): TGTGCCAGCAGTTTGGTCGGTGAGCAGTTCTTC. Encoded protein: CASSLVGEQFF. V is TRBV12-3 or TRBV12-4 and J is TRBJ2-1; D gene uncertain. Trimming removed 3 bases from V and 9 bases from J, with 6 bases in between. The CDR3 is made up of 11 amino acids.